This T cell receptor beta chain was obtained from a study of T cell changes during pregnancy in multiple sclerosis. The germline V gene has CDR1 ENHRY and CDR2 SYGVKD. V lost 7 bases and J 4 bases, leaving 20 bases between the germline ends. The CDR3 has 16 residues. The repertoire was sequenced with immunoSEQ multiplex PCR; TCRdb's copy has only in-frame clones and lacks some. Found here are about 67,000 clones, roughly 92% of them singletons; the top ten hold more than 1.4%. The sequence was obtained from a female donor with multiple sclerosis, enrolled in a pregnancy study. This sequence joins TRBV10-3 and TRBJ1-3; D gene unclear. Here the sequenced sample was peripheral blood, taken in the second trimester of pregnancy. The chain's CDR3 is CAITTGLPGGGNTIYF. For the CDR3, the DNA is TGTGCCATCACCACCGGACTGCCCGGAGGGGGAAACACCATATATTTT.